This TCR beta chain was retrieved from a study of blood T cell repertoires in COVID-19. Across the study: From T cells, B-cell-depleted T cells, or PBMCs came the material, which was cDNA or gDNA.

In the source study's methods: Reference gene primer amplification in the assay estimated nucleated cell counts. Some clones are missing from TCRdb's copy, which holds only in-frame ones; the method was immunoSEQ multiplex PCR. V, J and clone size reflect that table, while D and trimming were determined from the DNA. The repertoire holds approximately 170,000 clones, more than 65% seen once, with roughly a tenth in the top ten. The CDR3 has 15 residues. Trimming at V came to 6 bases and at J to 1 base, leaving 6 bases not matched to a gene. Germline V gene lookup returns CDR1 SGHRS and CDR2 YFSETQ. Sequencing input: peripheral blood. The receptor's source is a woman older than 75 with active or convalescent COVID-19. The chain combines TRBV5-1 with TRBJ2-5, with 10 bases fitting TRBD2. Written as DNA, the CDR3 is TGCGCCAGCACACCTAGCGGGAGTCCCCAAGAGACCCAGTACTTC. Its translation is CASTPSGSPQETQYF.